The 2 T cell receptor beta chains listed next were all sequenced from one sample in a study of T cell repertoires in cytomegalovirus infection. TCRdb reanalysed the reads using MiXCR and keeps one entry per CDR3 protein. The table has 200,000 to 300,000 distinct CDR3 sequences, 12% to 15% seen once; the top ten hold about 10%. The sample consisted of PBMCs. The receptor source for this set is a human donor in good health (CMV status not recorded). Some clones in this sample may be carry-over from other donors' samples.

The chain uses TRBV18 and TRBJ1-4; weak D call: TRBD1 (5 bases). The CDR3 spans 12 residues. V was pared by 3 bases and J by 10 bases, with 9 bases between. The germline V gene encodes CDR1 KGHSH and CDR2 LQKENI. The CDR3 bases are TGTGCCAGCTCACCGAAAGGGGTAAAACTGTTTTTT. Encoded protein: CASSPKGVKLFF.

This clonotype occurred many times. The rearrangement links TRBV28 to TRBJ1-1, with D uncertain. The CDR3 is 12 residues long. The germline V gene has CDR1 MDHEN and CDR2 SYDVKM. V was shortened by 1 base and J by 6 bases, with 6 bases between the two germline ends. CDR3 DNA sequence: TGTGCCAGCAGTTTATTGGACTCTGAAGCTTTCTTT. Amino acids: CASSLLDSEAFF.